The next 10 T cell receptor beta chains were all read from a single sample in a study of T cells in Graves' hyperthyroidism and ophthalmopathy. TCR beta CDR3 regions were amplified from RNA. During a first-round RT-PCR of the TCR CDR3, the HTBI primer set was used. TCRdb re-derived calls from the multiplex PCR reads in MiXCR, one entry per CDR3 protein. The table records around 600,000 distinct CDR3 sequences, 14% of them present only once. What was sequenced was blood. These receptors were obtained from a woman in her late teens or twenties with Graves' ophthalmopathy.

The V gene is TRBV19, the J gene TRBJ1-1, with unresolved D. This CDR3 comprises 14 residues. V gave up 5 bases and J gave up 0 bases, with 10 bases separating them. Germline values: CDR1 LNHDA, CDR2 SQIVND (reference sequence). The CDR3 DNA is TGTGCCAGTAGTCCCGGGGTACTGAACACTGAAGCTTTCTTT. It is translated as CASSPGVLNTEAFF.

This clonotype was counted at least ten times. This chain links TRBV7-9 with TRBJ2-1, with TRBD1 matching 8 bases. V gave up 9 bases and J gave up 6 bases; unmatched junction bases: 7. CDR1 SEHNR and CDR2 FQNEAQ come from the germline V gene (reference sequence). The CDR3 is 13 residues long. Here the CDR3 DNA reads TGTGCCAGAGAGGGGACAGGCATCAATGAGCAGTTCTTC. As protein: CAREGTGINEQFF.

J is TRBJ1-4 and V is TRBV7-9, with D maybe TRBD1 (6 bases). With 3 bases removed from V and 8 bases from J, the gap between germline ends came to 10 bases. The germline V gene encodes CDR1 SEHNR and CDR2 FQNEAQ (reference sequence). The CDR3 runs 13 residues. CDR3: CASSFGGREKLFF. As DNA, the CDR3 is TGTGCCAGCAGCTTCGGGGGCCGGGAAAAACTGTTTTTT.

The V call is TRBV12-3 or TRBV12-4, the J call TRBJ2-1, with TRBD1 matching over 11 bases. This CDR3 region has 16 residues. V trimming: 3 bases; J trimming: 8 bases; junction bases outside the gene matches: 9. The CDR3 DNA sequence: TGTGCCAGCAGTTTCCGGACAGGGGGCAGGGGGTATGAGCAGTTCTTC. It codes for CASSFRTGGRGYEQFF.

This clonotype was seen repeatedly, ten times or more. The rearrangement uses TRBV6-2 or TRBV6-3 and TRBJ1-2; no definite D call. The CDR3 is 13 amino acids. V lost 4 bases and J lost 1, with 7 bases in between. CDR1 MNHEY and CDR2 SVGEGT come from the germline V gene. Written as DNA, the CDR3 is TGTGCCAGCAGTTCAAGCAGTAACTATGGCTACACCTTC. Residues: CASSSSSNYGYTF.

This clonotype was recorded at least ten times. The chain couples TRBV28 to TRBJ1-2, with 9 bases matching TRBD1. The CDR3 contains 14 residues. V lost 3 bases to trimming and J lost 8 bases; unmatched junction nucleotides: 7. Germline V gives CDR1 MDHEN, CDR2 SYDVKM. CDR3 nucleotide sequence: TGTGCCAGCAGTTTCTCCAGGGGACAGGGCGGCTACACCTTC. Its protein product is CASSFSRGQGGYTF.

This clonotype was found many times. The V gene is TRBV7-3, the J gene TRBJ2-1; TRBD2 matches 8 bases. V lost 0 bases and J lost 6; bases outside the gene matches: 7. CDR3 length equals 16 residues. The germline CDR1 and CDR2 sequences are SGHTA and FQGTGA. The CDR3 coding sequence is TGTGCCAGCAGCTTAACGTCAGCGGGAGCCTCCAATGAGCAGTTCTTC. This gives the protein CASSLTSAGASNEQFF.

This clonotype occurred once. One junction end does not reproduce the germline sequence, and a read error may be involved. The V gene is TRBV5-1, the J gene TRBJ2-1, with D maybe TRBD1 (5 bases). Germline V CDR1 and CDR2: SGHRS, YFSETQ. The CDR3 sequence is 15 residues long. The CDR3 region has the DNA TGCGCCAGCAGCTTCACAGGTTCCCCCTCCTACGAGCAGCTCTTC. Translation: CASSFTGSPSYEQLF.

The V gene is TRBV27, the J gene TRBJ1-5; TRBD1 might be the D (6 bases). Per the germline V gene, CDR1 is MNHEY and CDR2 is SMNVEV (reference sequence). The CDR3 is 16 residues long. The V end was cut by 6 bases, the J end by 0 bases, with 15 bases between. This chain's CDR3 is CASSPRGGYSNQPQHF. The CDR3 nucleotides read TGTGCCAGCAGCCCCCGGGGGGGCTATAGCAATCAGCCCCAGCATTTT.

The chain links TRBV7-2 to TRBJ2-7; 7 bases fit TRBD2. CDR1 and CDR2 from the germline V gene are SGHTA and FQGNSA. Trimming removed 8 bases from V and 2 bases from J; junction bases left unmatched: 12. This CDR3 has 15 residues. The DNA for the CDR3 is TGTGCCAGCGGAAATCTCCCGGGACTACCCTACGAGCAGTACTTC. Translation: CASGNLPGLPYEQYF.